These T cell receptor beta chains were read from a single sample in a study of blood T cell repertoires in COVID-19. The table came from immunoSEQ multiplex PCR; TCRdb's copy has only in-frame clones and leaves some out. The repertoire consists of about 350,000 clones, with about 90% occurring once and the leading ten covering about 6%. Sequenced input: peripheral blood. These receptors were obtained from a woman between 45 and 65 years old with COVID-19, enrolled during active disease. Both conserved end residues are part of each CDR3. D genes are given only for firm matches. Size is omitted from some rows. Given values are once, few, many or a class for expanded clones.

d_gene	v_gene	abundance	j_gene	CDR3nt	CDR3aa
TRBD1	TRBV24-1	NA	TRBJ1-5	TGTGCCTCGCGCCTTTTGACAGGGAGTCAGCCCCAGCATTTT	CASRLLTGSQPQHF
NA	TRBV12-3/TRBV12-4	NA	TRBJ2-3	TGTGCCAGCAAGCGGGCCGCTACAGATACGCAGTATTTT	CASKRAATDTQYF
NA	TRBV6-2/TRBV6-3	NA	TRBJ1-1	TGTGCCAGCAGTTACCTTTCTGAAGCTTTCTTT	CASSYLSEAFF
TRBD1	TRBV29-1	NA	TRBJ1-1	TGCAGCGCCTGGGACAGGGTCGCTGAAGCTTTCTTT	CSAWDRVAEAFF
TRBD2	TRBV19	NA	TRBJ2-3	TGTGCCAGTAGTATCACTAGCGGGACAGATACGCAGTATTTT	CASSITSGTDTQYF
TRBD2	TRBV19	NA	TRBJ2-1	TGTGCCAGTAGTATCGGGGCGGGAGTTAGAGAGCAGTTCTTC	CASSIGAGVREQFF
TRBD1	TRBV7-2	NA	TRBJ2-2	TGTGCCAGCAGCCGGACAGGGGCCAACACCGGGGAGCTGTTTTTT	CASSRTGANTGELFF
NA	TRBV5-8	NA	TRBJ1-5	TGTGCCAGCAGCTCGCCCAGATTAAGGAACAGTCCCCAGCATTTT	CASSSPRLRNSPQHF
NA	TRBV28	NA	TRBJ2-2	TGTGCCAGCAGTTTCCCAGGGCGCTTCTCCGGGGAGCTGTTTTTT	CASSFPGRFSGELFF
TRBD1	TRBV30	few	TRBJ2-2	TGTGCCTGGAGTAGGGGGCAAGCCGGGGAGCTGTTTTTT	CAWSRGQAGELFF
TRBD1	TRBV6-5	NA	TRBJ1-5	TGTGCATACGGACAGGACAATCAGCCCCAGCATTTT	CAYGQDNQPQHF
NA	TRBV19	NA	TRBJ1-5	TGTGCCAGTAGTGTATCGGACAGATTGGTCCAGCCCCAGCATTTT	CASSVSDRLVQPQHF
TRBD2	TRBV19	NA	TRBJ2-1	TGTGCCAGTAGTAGCGGGAGGGCCCCCAATGAGCAGTTCTTC	CASSSGRAPNEQFF
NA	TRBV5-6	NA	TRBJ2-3	TGTGCCAGCAGCTTGGGCGCTCTTACAGATACGCAGTATTTT	CASSLGALTDTQYF
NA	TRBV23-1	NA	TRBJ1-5	TGCGCCAGCAGTTTCCGACTGAAGCCCCAGCATTTT	CASSFRLKPQHF
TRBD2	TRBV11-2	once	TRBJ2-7	TGTGCCAGCAGCTTAGCCCTCGGGACTAGGGGAAGCTCCTACGAGCAGTACTTC	CASSLALGTRGSSYEQYF
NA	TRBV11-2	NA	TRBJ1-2	TGTGCCAGCAGCTTCGAGAACTATGGCTACACCTTC	CASSFENYGYTF
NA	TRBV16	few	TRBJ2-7	TGTGCCAGCAGCTTCCTCGGGGGAGACGAGCAGTACTTC	CASSFLGGDEQYF
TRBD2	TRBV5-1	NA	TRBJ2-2	TGCGCCAGCAGCTCAAGGACTAGCGGGCGGAAATCGAACACCGGGGAGCTGTTTTTT	CASSSRTSGRKSNTGELFF
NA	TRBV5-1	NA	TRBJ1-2	TGCGCCAGCAGCCCCGGTTGGGAGGGTGGCTACACCTTC	CASSPGWEGGYTF
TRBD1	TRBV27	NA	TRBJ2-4	TGTGCCAGCAGCTTTTTTGGACAGGGAGGCCACATTCAGTACTTC	CASSFFGQGGHIQYF
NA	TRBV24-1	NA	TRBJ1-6	TGTGCCACCAGTGCACAGGGAAAAAATTCACCCCTCCACTTT	CATSAQGKNSPLHF
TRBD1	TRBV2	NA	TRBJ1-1	TGTGCCAGCAGTGATGGGGGGACAGGACAAAAGAACACTGAAGCTTTCTTT	CASSDGGTGQKNTEAFF
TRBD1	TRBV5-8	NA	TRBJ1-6	TGTGCCAGCATCCCATACGACAGGGTTGGCGGGAATTCACCCCTCCACTTT	CASIPYDRVGGNSPLHF
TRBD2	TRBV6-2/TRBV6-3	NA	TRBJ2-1	TGTGCCAGCAGTTCCCCCCTTAGCGGGAGGAGCTACAATGAGCAGTTCTTC	CASSSPLSGRSYNEQFF
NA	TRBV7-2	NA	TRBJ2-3	TGTGCCAGCAGCTTAGCGATGGCAACAGATACGCAGTATTTT	CASSLAMATDTQYF
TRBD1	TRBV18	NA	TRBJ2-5	TGTGCCAGCTCACCACCCTCTCTTCAGGGGGAGCGGACCCAGTACTTC	CASSPPSLQGERTQYF
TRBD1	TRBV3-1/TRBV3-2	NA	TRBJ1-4	TGTGCCAGCAGCCAAGATGTCGGACAGGGGGGAGAAAAACTGTTTTTT	CASSQDVGQGGEKLFF
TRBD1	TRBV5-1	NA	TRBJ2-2	TGCGCCAGCAGCCAACAGGGACAGGGGAGTTCGGCCGGGGAGCTGTTTTTT	CASSQQGQGSSAGELFF
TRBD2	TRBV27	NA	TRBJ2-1	TGTGCCAGCAGTCAACTAGCGGGACTAAACTACAATGAGCAGTTCTTC	CASSQLAGLNYNEQFF